This T cell receptor (beta chain) is drawn from a study of OX40 agonist ivuxolimab in advanced cancers. Trimming pared 5 bases from V and 0 bases from J, leaving 8 bases between. The germline gives CDR1 GTSNPN, CDR2 SVGIG (reference sequence). The CDR3 is made up of 14 amino acids. Sequencing used immunoSEQ multiplex PCR; TCRdb keeps in-frame clones, though not all of them. Of 53,000 or so clones listed, nearly 90% are singletons. Notes on this clone: Its antigen remains unknown.

Broader study findings: Researchers did not establish what antigens the expanded peripheral T cells target.

The input for sequencing was CD4+ or CD8+ T cells sorted from blood, taken in a trial of the OX40 agonist ivuxolimab. This sequence joins TRBV30 and TRBJ2-6; weak D call: TRBD1 (5 bases). The source is an adult with an advanced solid tumor such as melanoma, head and neck, liver or kidney cancer. CDR3 bases: TGTGCCTGGCGCGACAGCTCTGGGGCCAACGTCCTGACTTTC. Translated: CAWRDSSGANVLTF.